The 30 T cell receptor beta chains presented below share a single source sample, sequenced in a study of blood T cell repertoires in COVID-19. The table came from immunoSEQ multiplex PCR; TCRdb's copy has only in-frame clones and leaves some out. The data show about 170,000 clones, with more than 75% seen just once and about 2.6% held by the top ten. Sequencing was done on a sample of peripheral blood. These receptor sequences come from a woman of 80 years or more with COVID-19, enrolled during active disease.

This chain connects TRBV7-9 to TRBJ2-7; weak D call: TRBD2 (5 bases). The CDR3 runs 14 residues. V was pared by 4 bases and J by 0 bases, with 10 bases between. Germline V lookup: CDR1 SEHNR, CDR2 FQNEAQ (reference sequence). This CDR3 reads CASSSDSLSYEQYF. DNA of the CDR3: TGTGCCAGCAGCTCGGACTCCCTCTCCTACGAGCAGTACTTC.

The gene calls are TRBV18 and TRBJ1-1, with D maybe TRBD1 (6 bases). Trimming removed 3 bases at V and 2 bases at J, with 10 bases between. The CDR3 runs to 14 residues. Germline V gives CDR1 KGHSH, CDR2 LQKENI. Here the CDR3 DNA reads TGTGCCAGCTCACCGGGACATCTAAACACTGAAGCTTTCTTT. Its translation: CASSPGHLNTEAFF. The full variable domain, with the rest looked up from reference TRBV18 and TRBJ1-1, is NAGVMQNPRHLVRRRGQEARLRCSPMKGHSHVYWYRQLPEEGLKFMVYLQKENIIDESGMPKERFSAEFPKEGPSILRIQQVVRGDSAAYFCASSPGHLNTEAFFGQGTRLTVV.

The J gene is TRBJ2-5, the V gene TRBV6-2 or TRBV6-3; 9 positions match TRBD2. Trimming cost V 2 bases and J 5 bases; bases outside gene matches: 12. This CDR3 comprises 17 residues. In germline, CDR1 is MNHEY, CDR2 SVGEGT. This CDR3 is CASSYPSGGRARETQYF. CDR3 nucleotide sequence: TGTGCCAGCAGTTACCCAAGTGGCGGGAGGGCCAGGGAGACCCAGTACTTC.

The chain carries TRBV7-2 and TRBJ1-2; D might be TRBD1 (6 bases). The length of the CDR3 is 13 residues. The ends were cut back, 1 base at V and 5 bases at J, with 8 bases in the middle. In germline, CDR1 is SGHTA, CDR2 FQGNSA. CDR3 protein: CASSLGGTYGYTF. CDR3 nucleotide sequence: TGTGCCAGCAGCTTAGGAGGGACATATGGCTACACCTTC.

This sequence joins TRBV6-5 and TRBJ1-2; TRBD1 agrees at 9 bases. Germline CDR1 reads MNHEY; CDR2 reads SVGAGI. The length of the CDR3 is 13 residues. The V segment lost 10 bases and the J segment 7 bases; nucleotides outside the gene matches: 10. DNA for the CDR3: TGTGCCACTTACCTACAGGGGGCCGGTGGCTACACCTTC. Residues: CATYLQGAGGYTF.

This chain's CDR3 is CASSRYRQARDGYTF. Written as DNA, the CDR3 is TGTGCCAGCAGCCGATACCGACAGGCGCGGGATGGCTACACCTTC. V is TRBV6-6 and J is TRBJ1-2, with a tentative D call TRBD1 (6 bases). This CDR3 spans 15 amino acids. The V gene lost 6 bases and the J gene lost 6 bases, with 20 bases spanning the gap. Germline V gene lookup returns CDR1 MNHNY and CDR2 SVGAGI (reference sequence).

The V and J genes are TRBV6-5 and TRBJ1-6; D gene unclear. CDR3 length: 15 residues. From germline, CDR1 is MNHEY and CDR2 SVGAGI. Trimming shortened V by 6 bases and J by 5 bases, and 14 bases separated the two germline ends. CDR3 coding DNA: TGTGCCAGCAGCCGTGCGGGAACCGATAATTCACCCCTCCACTTT. Its protein product is CASSRAGTDNSPLHF.

In DNA, the CDR3 is TGTGCCAGCACCCCCTATGGGGGCGCTGGGGCCAACGTCCTGACTTTC. Its translation is CASTPYGGAGANVLTF. The rearrangement links TRBV7-2 to TRBJ2-6; D possibly corresponds to TRBD1 (6 bases). The CDR3 runs 16 residues. The V gene's germline CDR1 is SGHTA and CDR2 FQGNSA. With 7 bases removed from V and 2 bases from J, the gap between germline ends came to 15 bases.

The V and J genes are TRBV25-1 and TRBJ2-5, with D possibly TRBD2 on 5 matching bases. V lost 4 bases, J lost 1 base, and 10 bases lay in between. The germline CDR1 and CDR2 sequences are MGHDK and SYGVNS. The CDR3 covers 14 residues. DNA of the CDR3: TGTGCCAGCAGTGGGCGACTATCCCAAGAGACCCAGTACTTC. Amino acid sequence: CASSGRLSQETQYF.

J is TRBJ1-1 and V is TRBV6-6, with 9 bases fitting TRBD1. The germline CDR1 and CDR2 sequences are MNHNY and SVGAGI (reference sequence). This CDR3 spans 16 amino acids. Unmatched junction bases numbered 10, after V lost 5 bases and J lost 3 bases. The CDR3 coding sequence is TGTGCCAGCAGTCACCGAGGGAACAGGGGGCACACTGAAGCTTTCTTT. Translation gives CASSHRGNRGHTEAFF.

This rearrangement joins TRBV14 to TRBJ2-5, with 11 bases fitting TRBD1. Germline V gene sequence: CDR1 SGHDN, CDR2 FVKESK. The CDR3 covers 17 residues. V lost 3 bases to trimming and J lost 4 bases; unmatched junction nucleotides: 10. This chain's CDR3 is CASSQLAGQGVRETQYF. The CDR3 DNA reads as TGTGCCAGCAGCCAGTTAGCGGGACAGGGGGTACGAGAGACCCAGTACTTC.

The V and J genes are TRBV19 and TRBJ2-3; no firm D call. Germline V CDR1 and CDR2: LNHDA, SQIVND (reference sequence). The V end lost 10 bases, the J end lost 0 bases, and 11 bases lay between the germline ends. The CDR3 contains 13 residues. The CDR3: CATSFPSTDTQYF. The CDR3 coding sequence is TGTGCCACCTCGTTCCCCAGCACAGATACGCAGTATTTT.

This sequence joins TRBV2 and TRBJ1-2; 7 bases are a match to TRBD1. CDR3 length: 14 residues. Germline loops: CDR1 SNHLY, CDR2 FYNNEI. The junction had 12 bases not matched to a gene; V was cut back by 8 bases and J by 6 bases. The CDR3 nucleotides read TGTGCCAGCGTAAGACAGGGTGGCGAGGATGGCTACACCTTC. This translates into CASVRQGGEDGYTF.

This CDR3 is CASRVQGTPDDGYTF. The CDR3 DNA is TGCGCCAGCAGGGTCCAGGGGACACCAGATGATGGCTACACCTTC. This chain connects TRBV5-1 to TRBJ1-2, with a possible D match to TRBD1 (6 bases). Trimming removed 5 bases at V and 6 bases at J, with 20 bases between. Per germline, CDR1 SGHRS and CDR2 YFSETQ. The CDR3 has 15 residues.

The chain has TRBV19 and TRBJ2-7, with 7 bases identical to TRBD2. The V gene's germline CDR1 is LNHDA and CDR2 SQIVND (reference sequence). The CDR3 consists of 16 residues. The junction had 9 bases not matched to a gene; V was cut back by 3 bases and J by 1 base. The DNA of the CDR3 is TGTGCCAGTAGTATGGCCGGCGGGAGAAGGTCCTACGAGCAGTACTTC. Translating it yields CASSMAGGRRSYEQYF.

To note about this clone: The same CDR3 is also encoded by other DNA sequences in this sample. The chain recombines TRBV19 with TRBJ2-2; maybe TRBD2 (5 bases). With 5 bases removed from V and 1 base from J, the gap between germline ends came to 8 bases. CDR1 LNHDA and CDR2 SQIVND come from the germline V gene (reference sequence). CDR3 length: 14 amino acids. The CDR3 coding sequence is TGTGCCAGTAGTCCTGGAGGGAACACCGGGGAGCTGTTTTTT. Translation gives CASSPGGNTGELFF.

Concerning this clone itself: The same CDR3 also results from other DNA sequences found in this sample. The gene calls are TRBV3-1 (or the pseudogene TRBV3-2) and TRBJ2-7; 10 nucleotides match TRBD2. Germline lookup yields CDR1 LGHDT and CDR2 YNNKEL (reference sequence). The J segment lost 7 bases and the V segment lost 5 bases, leaving 11 bases of the junction unmatched. The CDR3 extends over 15 amino acids. CDR3 sequence reads: CASSYIAGGQDEQYF. CDR3 bases: TGTGCCAGCAGCTACATAGCGGGAGGACAGGATGAGCAGTACTTC.

The genes are TRBV7-2 and TRBJ2-7; the match to TRBD1 covers 7 bases. CDR3 length: 14 amino acids. Germline CDR1 SGHTA, CDR2 FQGNSA. J gave up 2 bases and V 1 base, and 2 bases lay outside the gene matches. CDR3 in DNA: TGTGCCAGCAGCTTAGACAGGGGAACCTACGAGCAGTACTTC. It specifies CASSLDRGTYEQYF.

In DNA, the CDR3 is TGTGCCAGGGAGGGGGGGCAGCCCCAGCATTTT. It translates to CAREGGQPQHF. The rearrangement uses TRBV19 and TRBJ1-5; the D gene is possibly TRBD1 (6 bases). The V and J ends lost 9 bases and 7 bases respectively, with 10 bases between them. CDR3 size: 11 residues. The germline CDR1 and CDR2 sequences are LNHDA and SQIVND (reference sequence).

The chain carries TRBV5-4 and TRBJ2-1; TRBD2 matches 10 bases. Germline V gene sequence: CDR1 SGHNT, CDR2 YYREEE (reference sequence). The CDR3 loop spans 16 amino acids. J was trimmed by 7 bases and V by 1 base; bases with no gene match: 8. In DNA form, the CDR3 reads TGTGCCAGCAGCTTGTCTAGCGGGGGCTTAGGGAATGAGCAGTTCTTC. Protein product: CASSLSSGGLGNEQFF.

This clone has only one observation. The chain combines TRBV7-2 with TRBJ2-7; perhaps TRBD2 as D (6 bases). V was shortened by 5 bases and J by 3 bases, with 11 bases between the two germline ends. The CDR3 extends over 13 amino acids. Germline V lookup: CDR1 SGHTA, CDR2 FQGNSA. The CDR3 nucleotides read TGTGCCAGCAGCCCGACTAGTTACTACGAGCAGTACTTC. Translated: CASSPTSYYEQYF.

As for this clone: The DNA is omitted, as the CDR3 cannot be located on it reliably, and the CDR3 follows TCRdb's listing. The chain combines TRBV6-2 or TRBV6-3 with TRBJ1-1. The CDR3 is 14 residues long, counting both termini. The germline V gene encodes CDR1 MNHEY and CDR2 SVGEGT. The chain's CDR3 is CASSHPGGSLKLSF.

This clone was counted once. The CDR3 reads CASSSGTPQKLFF. CDR3 in DNA: TGTGCCAGCAGCTCCGGGACACCTCAAAAACTGTTTTTT. The gene calls are TRBV6-5 and TRBJ1-4; D may be TRBD1 (6 bases). CDR1 is MNHEY, CDR2 SVGAGI, per germline. The CDR3 sequence is 13 residues long. The germline V and J ends were trimmed by 6 bases and 9 bases, with 14 bases remaining between them.

This chain links TRBV6-1 with TRBJ1-6, with a tentative D call TRBD1 (6 bases). Germline CDR1 and CDR2: MNHNS and SASEGT. V gave up 1 base and J gave up 9 bases, with 19 bases separating them. The CDR3 is made up of 17 amino acids. The CDR3 DNA reads TGTGCCAGCAGTGAAGAGACAGCGGCACAGGGCAGTTCACCCCTCCACTTT. This encodes CASSEETAAQGSSPLHF.

The J gene is TRBJ2-7, the V gene TRBV6-2 or TRBV6-3, with D tentatively TRBD2 (6 bases). V was pared by 6 bases and J by 2 bases, with 23 bases between. The CDR3 loop spans 17 amino acids. Germline values: CDR1 MNHEY, CDR2 SVGEGT. DNA for the CDR3: TGTGCCAGCAGCCGCACCGGGGACTTTTCTCCCCCCTACGAGCAGTACTTC. Translation: CASSRTGDFSPPYEQYF.

J is TRBJ1-3 and V is TRBV11-2, with 7 nucleotides matching TRBD1. Germline V gene sequence: CDR1 SGHAT, CDR2 FQNNGV. This CDR3 is 16 amino acids long. Losses at the gene ends were 5 bases for V and 1 base for J; bases not matched to a gene: 8. CDR3 amino acids: CASSPDRVYSGNTIYF. CDR3 DNA: TGTGCCAGCAGCCCCGACAGGGTGTATTCTGGAAACACCATATATTTT.

The genes are TRBV5-1 and TRBJ1-1; TRBD1 matches at 9 bases. The CDR3 spans 15 residues. Germline CDR1 and CDR2: SGHRS and YFSETQ. Trimming at V came to 5 bases and at J to 5 bases, leaving 10 bases not matched to a gene. CDR3 coding DNA: TGCGCCAGCAGTCCTACAGGGGGCCCCACGACTGAAGCTTTCTTT. As protein: CASSPTGGPTTEAFF.

This clone has just one count. The chain carries TRBV25-1 and TRBJ1-1; 8 bases match TRBD1. Germline-derived CDR1 and CDR2 are MGHDK and SYGVNS. CDR3 length equals 16 residues. V lost 6 bases to trimming and J lost 0 bases; unmatched junction nucleotides: 9. The CDR3 loop is CASSPLGQGLNTEAFF. DNA of the CDR3: TGTGCCAGCAGCCCCCTAGGACAGGGTTTGAACACTGAAGCTTTCTTT.

This clone was found many times. J is TRBJ1-3 and V is TRBV28; 7 nucleotides match TRBD1. J lost 8 bases, V lost 6 bases, and 7 bases had no gene match. The CDR3 spans 13 residues. Germline CDR1 and CDR2: MDHEN and SYDVKM. The CDR3: CASSRDRDDTIYF. CDR3 DNA sequence: TGTGCCAGCAGCCGCGACAGGGATGACACCATATATTTT.

In this sample, this clone turned up once. The rearrangement joins TRBV3-1 (or the pseudogene TRBV3-2) to TRBJ1-2; D possibly corresponds to TRBD1 (6 bases). CDR1 is LGHDT and CDR2 is YNNKEL in the germline V gene (reference sequence). The CDR3 has 14 residues. Trimming removed 4 bases at V and 8 bases at J, with 17 bases between. The CDR3 is CASSLRGGERGYTF. Written as DNA, the CDR3 is TGTGCCAGCAGCCTCCGAGGGGGGGAGAGGGGCTACACCTTC.